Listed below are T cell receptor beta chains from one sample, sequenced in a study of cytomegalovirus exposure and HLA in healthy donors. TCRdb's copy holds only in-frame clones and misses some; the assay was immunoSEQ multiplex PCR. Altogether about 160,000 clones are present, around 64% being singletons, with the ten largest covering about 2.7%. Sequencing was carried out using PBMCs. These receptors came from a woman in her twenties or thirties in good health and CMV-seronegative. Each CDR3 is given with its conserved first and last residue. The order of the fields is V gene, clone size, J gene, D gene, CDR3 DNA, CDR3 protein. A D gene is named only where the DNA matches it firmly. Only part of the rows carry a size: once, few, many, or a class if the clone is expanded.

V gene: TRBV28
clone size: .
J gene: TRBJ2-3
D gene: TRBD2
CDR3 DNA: TGTGCCAGCAGTTCGATGACTAGCGGGGGAGACACAGATACGCAGTATTTT
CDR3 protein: CASSSMTSGGDTDTQYF

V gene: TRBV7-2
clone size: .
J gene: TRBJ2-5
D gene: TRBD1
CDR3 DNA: TGTGCCAGCAGCTACGACAGGGGGCGAGTTGAGACCCAGTACTTC
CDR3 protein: CASSYDRGRVETQYF

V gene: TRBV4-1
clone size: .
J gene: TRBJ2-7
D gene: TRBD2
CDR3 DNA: TGCGCCAGCAGCCAAGTAGCTAGCGGGGTTTTCTACGAGCAGTACTTC
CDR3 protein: CASSQVASGVFYEQYF

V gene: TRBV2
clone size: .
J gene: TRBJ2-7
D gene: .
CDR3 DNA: TGTGCCAGCGGTTCGGGGGGCGACGAGCAGTACTTC
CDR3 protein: CASGSGGDEQYF

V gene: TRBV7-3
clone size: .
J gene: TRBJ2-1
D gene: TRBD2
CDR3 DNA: TGTGCCAGCAGCTTAGAAGCGGGAGGGCCGAATGAGCAGTTCTTC
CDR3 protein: CASSLEAGGPNEQFF

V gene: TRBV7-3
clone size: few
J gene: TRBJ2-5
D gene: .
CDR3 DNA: TGTGCCAGCAGCGTGCGGGGATTTGAGACCCAGTACTTC
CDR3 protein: CASSVRGFETQYF

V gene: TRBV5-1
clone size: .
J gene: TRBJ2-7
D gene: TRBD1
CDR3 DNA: TGCGCCAGCAGCGCGGGGACAGGGAAGGACGAGCAGTACTTC
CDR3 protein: CASSAGTGKDEQYF

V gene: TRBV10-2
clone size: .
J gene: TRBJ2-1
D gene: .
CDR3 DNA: TGCGCCAGCAGTGAGGAGAGTGAGCAGTTCTTC
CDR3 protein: CASSEESEQFF

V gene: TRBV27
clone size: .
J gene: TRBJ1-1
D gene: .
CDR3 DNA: TGTGCCAGCAGTTGGCAGGGAGGTGGAACTGAAGCTTTCTTT
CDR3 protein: CASSWQGGGTEAFF

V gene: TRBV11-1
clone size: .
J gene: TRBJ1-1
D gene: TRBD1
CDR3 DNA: TGTGCCAGCAGCGTGGGACAGGGAAACATGAACACTGAAGCTTTCTTT
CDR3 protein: CASSVGQGNMNTEAFF

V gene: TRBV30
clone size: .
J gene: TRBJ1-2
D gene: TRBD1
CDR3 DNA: TGTGCCTTCCGGGACAGGGGATCGGGTGGCTACACCTTC
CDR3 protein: CAFRDRGSGGYTF

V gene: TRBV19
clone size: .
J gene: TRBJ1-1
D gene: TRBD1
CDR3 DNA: TGTGCCAGTAGTCAACAGACAGGGGCGGTAAAAGCTTTCTTT
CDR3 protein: CASSQQTGAVKAFF

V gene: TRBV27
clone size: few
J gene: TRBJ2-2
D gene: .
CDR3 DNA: TGTGCCAGCAGTTTTGAGGTGAACACCGGGGAGCTGTTTTTT
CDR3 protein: CASSFEVNTGELFF

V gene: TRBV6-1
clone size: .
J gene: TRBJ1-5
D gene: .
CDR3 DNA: TGTGCCAGCCTCCGGGAAAGCAATCAGCCCCAGCATTTT
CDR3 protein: CASLRESNQPQHF

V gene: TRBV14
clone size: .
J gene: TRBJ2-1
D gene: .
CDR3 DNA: TGTGCCACTGCGAGAGGGCTCTCCTACAATGAGCAGTTCTTC
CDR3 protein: CATARGLSYNEQFF

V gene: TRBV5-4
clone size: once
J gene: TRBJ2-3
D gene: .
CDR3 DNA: TGTGCCAGCAGCTTGATGGGCGGGCGCACAGATACGCAGTATTTT
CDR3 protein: CASSLMGGRTDTQYF

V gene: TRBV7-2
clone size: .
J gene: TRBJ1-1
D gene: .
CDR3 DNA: TGTGCCAGCACCCCTACCGGGACATTGAACACTGAAGCTTTCTTT
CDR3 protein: CASTPTGTLNTEAFF

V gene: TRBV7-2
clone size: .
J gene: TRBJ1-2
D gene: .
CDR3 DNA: TGTGCCAGCAGCGTCGAGGGAGGGCCTAACTATGGCTACACCTTC
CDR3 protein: CASSVEGGPNYGYTF

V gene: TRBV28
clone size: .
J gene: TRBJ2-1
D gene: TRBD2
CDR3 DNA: TGTGCCAGCAGGGATGCGGGAGGGCGCGATGAGCAGTTCTTC
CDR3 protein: CASRDAGGRDEQFF

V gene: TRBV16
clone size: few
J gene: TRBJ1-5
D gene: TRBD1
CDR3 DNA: TGTGCCAGCAGCCGGACAGGAACTAGCAATCAGCCCCAGCATTTT
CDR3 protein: CASSRTGTSNQPQHF

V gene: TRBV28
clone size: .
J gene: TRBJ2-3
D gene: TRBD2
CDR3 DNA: TGTGCCAGCAGTTTCGAGCGGGGATCCACAGATACGCAGTATTTT
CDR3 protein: CASSFERGSTDTQYF

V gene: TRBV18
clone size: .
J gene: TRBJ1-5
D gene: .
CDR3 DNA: TGTGCCAGCTCACTAATGACAGGACAGCCCCAGCATTTT
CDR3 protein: CASSLMTGQPQHF

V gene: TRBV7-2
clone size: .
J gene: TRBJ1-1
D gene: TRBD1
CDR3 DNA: TGTGCCAGCACCCCGCGGGCGACAGGGGCAAACACTGAAGCTTTCTTT
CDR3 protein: CASTPRATGANTEAFF

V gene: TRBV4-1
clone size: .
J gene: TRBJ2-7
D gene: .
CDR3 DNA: TGCGCCAGCAGCCCCGGTCAGGCGTCCTACGAGCAGTACTTC
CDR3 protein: CASSPGQASYEQYF

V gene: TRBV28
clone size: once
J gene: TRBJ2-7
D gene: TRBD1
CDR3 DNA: TGTGCCAGCAGTTTAGCTGGACAGGGGGGCTACGAGCAGTACTTC
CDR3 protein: CASSLAGQGGYEQYF

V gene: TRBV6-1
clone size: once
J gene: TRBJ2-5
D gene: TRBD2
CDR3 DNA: TGTGCCAGCAGTGAATGGGGGTCTAGCGGGAAAGGGGAGACCCAGTACTTC
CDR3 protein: CASSEWGSSGKGETQYF

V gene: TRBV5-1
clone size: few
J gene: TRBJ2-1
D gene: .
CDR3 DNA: TGCGCCAGCAGAACGGAGACAGGCCTCAGGAATGAGCAGTTCTTC
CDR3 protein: CASRTETGLRNEQFF